The 18 T cell receptor beta chains reported below all come from one sample, sequenced in a study of cytomegalovirus exposure and HLA in healthy donors. PCR amplification relied on 60 Vbeta primers (plus 13 Jbeta primers). Libraries were prepared by immunoSEQ multiplex PCR; TCRdb keeps only in-frame clonotypes and omits some of them. This sample has approximately 100,000 clones, with 76% found just once. The sequencing sample was made of PBMCs. The receptors come from a woman aged 18 to 35 in good health and CMV-seropositive.

The V and J genes are TRBV10-3 and TRBJ2-7; D remains ambiguous. Per the germline V gene, CDR1 is ENHRY and CDR2 is SYGVKD. Trimming stripped 3 bases from V and 2 bases from J, with 5 bases between. The CDR3 loop spans 12 amino acids. CDR3 DNA sequence: TGTGCCATCAGTGACGACACCTACGAGCAGTACTTC. Translated, it gives CAISDDTYEQYF.

The chain carries TRBV5-1 and TRBJ2-5; 7 bases align to TRBD2. V was clipped by 6 bases and J by 5 bases; unmatched bases: 13. The CDR3 is made up of 15 amino acids. CDR1 is SGHRS and CDR2 is YFSETQ in the germline V gene. CDR3 bases: TGCGCCAGCATGCTAGCGGAGGCGGCGTGGGAGACCCAGTACTTC. Its protein is CASMLAEAAWETQYF.

This clone was seen a single time. The V and J genes are TRBV9 and TRBJ1-2; TRBD1 might be the D (6 bases). The V and J ends lost 1 base and 8 bases respectively, with 9 bases between them. There are 12 residues in the CDR3. Germline assignment: CDR1 SGDLS and CDR2 YYNGEE. In nucleotides, the CDR3 is TGTGCCAGCAGCGTAAACAGGGACGGCTACACCTTC. It codes for CASSVNRDGYTF.

About this clone: Mismatch with germline at one junction end may stem from a read error. The chain uses TRBV7-7 and TRBJ2-5; tentative D call: TRBD1 (6 bases). The germline CDR1 and CDR2 sequences are SSHAT and FNYEAQ (reference sequence). The length of the CDR3 is 14 residues. In nucleotides, the CDR3 is TGTGCTAGCAGCTTAGACAGGACCCAAGAGACCCAGTACTTC. Protein: CASSLDRTQETQYF.

This rearrangement joins TRBV7-9 to TRBJ2-3; D is uncertain. V dropped 7 bases and J dropped 10 bases, with 9 bases sitting between them. From germline, CDR1 is SEHNR and CDR2 FQNEAQ (reference sequence). The CDR3 sequence is 10 residues long. The CDR3, as DNA: TGTGCCAGCAACACAGAGCCGCAGTATTTT. It specifies CASNTEPQYF.

This clone has just one count. The identical CDR3 is also encoded by other nucleotide sequences in the sample. The chain joins TRBV28 to TRBJ1-2; no firm D call. The CDR3 is 12 residues long. The V gene lost 1 base and the J gene lost 7 bases, with 7 bases spanning the gap. The germline V gene has CDR1 MDHEN and CDR2 SYDVKM. As DNA, the CDR3 is TGTGCCAGCAGTTTATCAGGAGGTGGCTACACCTTC. Its translation: CASSLSGGGYTF.

V usage is TRBV28 and J usage is TRBJ1-1, with 7 bases matching TRBD1. CDR3 length equals 14 residues. The V gene end was trimmed by 6 bases and the J gene end by 11 bases; junction bases not matched to a gene: 15. Germline V gene sequence: CDR1 MDHEN, CDR2 SYDVKM. CDR3 amino acids: CASSVARGQEWAFF. CDR3 nucleotide sequence: TGTGCCAGCAGCGTCGCCCGAGGACAGGAGTGGGCTTTCTTT. The complete variable domain, with remaining parts taken from reference TRBV28 and TRBJ1-1, reads DVKVTQSSRYLVKRTGEKVFLECVQDMDHENMFWYRQDPGLGLRLIYFSYDVKMKEKGDIPEGYSVSREKKERFSLILESASTNQTSMYLCASSVARGQEWAFFGQGTRLTVV.

CDR3 loop: CASSLVAYGYTF. CDR3 bases: TGTGCCAGCAGCTTAGTGGCTTATGGCTACACCTTC. The chain combines TRBV7-9 with TRBJ1-2; D gene unclear. V was trimmed by 1 base and J by 5 bases, leaving 5 bases between them. There are 12 residues in the CDR3. Germline assignment: CDR1 SEHNR and CDR2 FQNEAQ (reference sequence).

The chain carries TRBV9 and TRBJ1-5, with 10 bases aligning to TRBD1. The CDR3 is made up of 15 amino acids. Germline lookup yields CDR1 SGDLS and CDR2 YYNGEE. V gave up 3 bases and J gave up 3 bases; unmatched junction bases: 3. In nucleotides, the CDR3 is TGTGCCAGCAGCGAGGGGACAGGGGTCAATCAGCCCCAGCATTTT. Amino acids: CASSEGTGVNQPQHF.

This clone has just a few counts. The chain combines TRBV19 with TRBJ1-1; D unclear. The CDR3 totals 12 residues. Germline loops: CDR1 LNHDA, CDR2 SQIVND (reference sequence). The V end lost 10 bases, the J end lost 5 bases, and 14 bases lay between the germline ends. Here the CDR3 reads CATRTGRTEAFF. In DNA form, the CDR3 reads TGTGCCACCCGGACCGGGAGGACTGAAGCTTTCTTT.

About this clone itself: Its ends do not fully match the called genes, so a read error is possible. The same CDR3 also results from other DNA sequences found in this sample. The gene calls are TRBV5-1 and TRBJ2-1; the match to TRBD2 covers 9 bases. Germline V gene sequence: CDR1 SGHRS, CDR2 YFSETQ. This CDR3 contains 16 residues. The CDR3 reads CASSLLAGEMYNEQFF. CDR3 DNA: TGCGCCAGCAGCCTCTTAGCGGGAGAAATGTACAATGAACAGTTCTTC.

The chain employs TRBV19 and TRBJ2-4; 8 nucleotides match TRBD1. With V trimmed by 4 bases and J by 8 bases, 10 bases remained unmatched. Germline V CDR1 and CDR2: LNHDA, SQIVND (reference sequence). This CDR3 has 15 amino acids. CDR3 loop: CASSNRDRGYYIQYF. The CDR3 nucleotides are TGTGCCAGTAGTAACAGAGACAGGGGCTACTACATTCAGTACTTC. Complete variable domain (other parts from reference TRBV19 and TRBJ2-4): DGGITQSPKYLFRKEGQNVTLSCEQNLNHDAMYWYRQDPGQGLRLIYYSQIVNDFQKGDIAEGYSVSREKKESFPLTVTSAQKNPTAFYLCASSNRDRGYYIQYFGAGTRLSVL.

The chain is built from TRBV28 and TRBJ2-7, with TRBD1 matching 9 bases. Germline lookup yields CDR1 MDHEN and CDR2 SYDVKM. The CDR3 has 14 amino acids. V was clipped by 5 bases and J by 2 bases; unmatched bases: 4. The CDR3 loop reads CASSPGQGPYEQYF. In nucleotides, the CDR3 is TGTGCCAGCAGTCCGGGACAGGGTCCCTACGAGCAGTACTTC.

The chain recombines TRBV6-6 with TRBJ1-2, with 10 positions matching TRBD1. The CDR3 runs to 15 residues. Germline-derived CDR1 and CDR2 are MNHNY and SVGAGI (reference sequence). Germline trimming cut 2 bases from V and 4 bases from J; bases unmatched to any gene: 4. The CDR3 region is CASSYATGGSYGYTF. CDR3 sequence (DNA): TGTGCCAGCAGTTACGCGACAGGGGGCTCCTATGGCTACACCTTC.

This sequence joins TRBV19 and TRBJ1-3; tentative D call: TRBD1 (6 bases). This CDR3 has 17 residues. Germline V CDR1 and CDR2: LNHDA, SQIVND (reference sequence). Trimming left V 3 bases short and J 0 bases short, with 15 bases between. The CDR3 sequence: CASSILPDRYSGNTIYF. Here the CDR3 DNA reads TGTGCCAGTAGTATTCTCCCGGACAGATACTCTGGAAACACCATATATTTT.

This chain links TRBV23-1 with TRBJ2-7; TRBD1 matches at 9 bases. TRBV23-1 belongs to the ORF category, with a function that is uncertain. The length of the CDR3 is 12 residues. Unmatched junction bases numbered 4, after V lost 11 bases and J lost 2 bases. The CDR3 DNA reads as TGCGCCCGGGACAGGGCGACCTACGAGCAGTACTTC. Translating it yields CARDRATYEQYF.

This chain joins TRBV2 and TRBJ2-7, with 8 bases fitting TRBD2. The V gene's germline CDR1 is SNHLY and CDR2 FYNNEI. This CDR3 is 14 amino acids long. Unmatched junction bases numbered 8, after V lost 7 bases and J lost 3 bases. The chain's CDR3 is CASNPSGQIYEQYF. CDR3 nucleotides: TGTGCCAGCAACCCTAGCGGGCAAATCTACGAGCAGTACTTC.

The V and J genes are TRBV6-1 and TRBJ1-2; 8 bases align to TRBD1. From germline, CDR1 is MNHNS and CDR2 SASEGT. This CDR3 has 16 residues. The trim removed 3 bases at V and 4 bases at J, leaving 10 bases unmatched. CDR3 protein: CASSDLDRGWVYGYTF. The DNA for the CDR3 is TGTGCCAGCAGTGACCTCGACAGGGGTTGGGTCTATGGCTACACCTTC.